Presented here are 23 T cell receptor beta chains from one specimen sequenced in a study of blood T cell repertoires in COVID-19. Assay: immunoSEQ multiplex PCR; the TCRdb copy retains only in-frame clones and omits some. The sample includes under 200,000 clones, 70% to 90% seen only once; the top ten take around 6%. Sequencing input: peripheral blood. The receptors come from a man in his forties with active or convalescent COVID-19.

CDR3 sequence reads: CASSPREMNTEAFF. DNA of the CDR3: TGTGCCAGCAGTCCCAGGGAAATGAACACTGAAGCTTTCTTT. This sequence joins TRBV11-3 and TRBJ1-1, with D tentatively TRBD1 (5 bases). Germline V lookup: CDR1 SGHNT, CDR2 YENEEA. This CDR3 contains 14 residues. V dropped 6 bases and J dropped 0 bases, with 11 bases sitting between them.

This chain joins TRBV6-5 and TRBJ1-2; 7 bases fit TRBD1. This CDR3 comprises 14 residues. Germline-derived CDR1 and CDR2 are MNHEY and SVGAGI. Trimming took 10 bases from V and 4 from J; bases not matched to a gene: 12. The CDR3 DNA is TGTGCCACCGCGACAGGGAGCCCCATCTATGGCTACACCTTC. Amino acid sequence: CATATGSPIYGYTF.

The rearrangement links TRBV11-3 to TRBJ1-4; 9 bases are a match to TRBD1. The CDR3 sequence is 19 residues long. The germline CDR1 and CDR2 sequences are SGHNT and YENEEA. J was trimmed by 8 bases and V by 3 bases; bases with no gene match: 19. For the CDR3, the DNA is TGTGCCAGCAGCTTGCAACTCTGGGACAGGGAAGGAGCGAAGGAAAAACTGTTTTTT. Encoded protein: CASSLQLWDREGAKEKLFF.

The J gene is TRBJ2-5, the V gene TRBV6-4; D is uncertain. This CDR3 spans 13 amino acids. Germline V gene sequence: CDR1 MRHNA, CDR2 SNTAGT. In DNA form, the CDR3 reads TGTCCCAATGCGAGGTGGTTCGGGGAGACCCAGTACTTC. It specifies CPNARWFGETQYF.

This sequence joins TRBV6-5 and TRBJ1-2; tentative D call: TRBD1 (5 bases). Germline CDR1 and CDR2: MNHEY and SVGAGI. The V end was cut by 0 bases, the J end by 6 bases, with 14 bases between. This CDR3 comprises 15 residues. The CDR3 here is CASSYSGRAEDGYTF. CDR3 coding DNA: TGTGCCAGCAGTTACTCGGGCAGGGCAGAAGATGGCTACACCTTC.

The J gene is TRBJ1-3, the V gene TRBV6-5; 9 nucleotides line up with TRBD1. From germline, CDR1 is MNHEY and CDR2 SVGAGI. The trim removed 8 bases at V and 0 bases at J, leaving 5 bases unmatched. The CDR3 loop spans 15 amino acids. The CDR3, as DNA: TGTGCCAGCGGGACAGGGTACTACTCTGGAAACACCATATATTTT. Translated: CASGTGYYSGNTIYF.

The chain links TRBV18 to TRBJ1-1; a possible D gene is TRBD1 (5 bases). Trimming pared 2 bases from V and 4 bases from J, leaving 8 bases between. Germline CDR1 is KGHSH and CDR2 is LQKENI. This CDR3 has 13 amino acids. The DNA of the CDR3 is TGTGCCAGCTCACCATCAGGGATCACTGAAGCTTTCTTT. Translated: CASSPSGITEAFF.

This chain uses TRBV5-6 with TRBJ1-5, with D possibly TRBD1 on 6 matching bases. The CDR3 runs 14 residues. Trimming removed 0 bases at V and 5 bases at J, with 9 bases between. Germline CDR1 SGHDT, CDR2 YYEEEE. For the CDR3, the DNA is TGTGCCAGCAGCTTGGGACAGGCATATCAGCCCCAGCATTTT. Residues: CASSLGQAYQPQHF.

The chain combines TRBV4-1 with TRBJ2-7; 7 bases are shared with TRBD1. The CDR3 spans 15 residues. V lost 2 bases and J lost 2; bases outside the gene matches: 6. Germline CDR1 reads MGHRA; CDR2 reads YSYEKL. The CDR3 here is CASSQTTGFAYEQYF. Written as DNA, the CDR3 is TGCGCCAGCAGCCAAACGACAGGGTTTGCCTACGAGCAGTACTTC.

The CDR3: CASRRQIHTDTQYF. CDR3 DNA: TGTGCCAGCAGAAGACAGATTCACACAGATACGCAGTATTTT. The chain recombines TRBV27 with TRBJ2-3; a weak D match, TRBD1 (5 bases). Trimming removed 6 bases from V and 2 bases from J, with 12 bases in between. Per the germline V gene, CDR1 is MNHEY and CDR2 is SMNVEV (reference sequence). This CDR3 has 14 residues.

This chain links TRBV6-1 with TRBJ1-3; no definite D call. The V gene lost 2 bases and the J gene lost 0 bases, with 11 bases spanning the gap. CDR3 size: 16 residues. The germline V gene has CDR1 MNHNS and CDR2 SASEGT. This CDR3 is CASSEPAGSSGNTIYF. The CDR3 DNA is TGTGCCAGCAGTGAACCAGCCGGGAGCTCTGGAAACACCATATATTTT.

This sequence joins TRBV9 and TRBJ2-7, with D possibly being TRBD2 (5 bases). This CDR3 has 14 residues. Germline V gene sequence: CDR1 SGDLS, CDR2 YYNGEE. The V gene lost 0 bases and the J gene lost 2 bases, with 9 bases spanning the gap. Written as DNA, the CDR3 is TGTGCCAGCAGCGTAGAGGCTAGCCCCTACGAGCAGTACTTC. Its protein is CASSVEASPYEQYF.

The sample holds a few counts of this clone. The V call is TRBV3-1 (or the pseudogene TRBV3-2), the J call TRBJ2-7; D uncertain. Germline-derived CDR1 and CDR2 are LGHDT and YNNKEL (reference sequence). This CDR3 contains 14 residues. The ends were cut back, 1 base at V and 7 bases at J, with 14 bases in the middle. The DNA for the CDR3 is TGTGCCAGCAGCCAAGGACGGGTGGTTGGGGAGCAGTACTTC. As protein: CASSQGRVVGEQYF.

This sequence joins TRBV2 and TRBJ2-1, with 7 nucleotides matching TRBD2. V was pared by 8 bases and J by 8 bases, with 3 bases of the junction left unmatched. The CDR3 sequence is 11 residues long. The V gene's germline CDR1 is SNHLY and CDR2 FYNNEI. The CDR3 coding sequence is TGTGCCAGCGCGGGAGTGGATGAGCAGTTCTTC. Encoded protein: CASAGVDEQFF. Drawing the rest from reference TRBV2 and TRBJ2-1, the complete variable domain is EPEVTQTPSHQVTQMGQEVILRCVPISNHLYFYWYRQILGQKVEFLVSFYNNEISEKSEIFDDQFSVERPDGSNFTLKIRSTKLEDSAMYFCASAGVDEQFFGPGTRLTVL.

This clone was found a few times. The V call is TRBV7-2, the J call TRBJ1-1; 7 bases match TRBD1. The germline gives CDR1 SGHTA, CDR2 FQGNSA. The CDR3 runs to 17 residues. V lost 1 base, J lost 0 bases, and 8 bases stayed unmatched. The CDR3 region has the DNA TGTGCCAGCAGCTTAGAAACAGGGGCCCACATGAACACTGAAGCTTTCTTT. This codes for CASSLETGAHMNTEAFF.

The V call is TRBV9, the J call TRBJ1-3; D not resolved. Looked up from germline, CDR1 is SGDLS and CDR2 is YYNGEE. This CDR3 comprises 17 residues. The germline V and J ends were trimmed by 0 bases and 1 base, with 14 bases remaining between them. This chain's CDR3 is CASSVAPLQVSGNTIYF. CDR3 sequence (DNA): TGTGCCAGCAGCGTAGCCCCACTCCAGGTTTCTGGAAACACCATATATTTT.

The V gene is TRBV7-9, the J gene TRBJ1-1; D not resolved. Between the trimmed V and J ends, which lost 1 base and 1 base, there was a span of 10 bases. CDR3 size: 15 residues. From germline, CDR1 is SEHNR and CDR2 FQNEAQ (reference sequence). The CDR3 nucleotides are TGTGCCAGCAGCTTAGGTCTGGGCAGGAACACTGAAGCTTTCTTT. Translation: CASSLGLGRNTEAFF.

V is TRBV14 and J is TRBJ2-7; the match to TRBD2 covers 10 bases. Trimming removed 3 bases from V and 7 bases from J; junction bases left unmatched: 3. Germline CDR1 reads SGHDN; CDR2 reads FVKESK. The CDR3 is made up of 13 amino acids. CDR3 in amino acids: CASSQGLAREQYF. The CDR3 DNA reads TGTGCCAGCAGCCAGGGACTAGCGCGGGAGCAGTACTTC.

Here the CDR3 DNA reads TGTGCCAGCAGCCTGCGATCGGAGCAGTACTTC. This sequence encodes CASSLRSEQYF. The rearrangement joins TRBV11-2 to TRBJ2-7; D unresolved. The CDR3 consists of 11 residues. CDR1 and CDR2 (germline): SGHAT, FQNNGV. V was trimmed by 5 bases and J by 7 bases, leaving 9 bases between them.

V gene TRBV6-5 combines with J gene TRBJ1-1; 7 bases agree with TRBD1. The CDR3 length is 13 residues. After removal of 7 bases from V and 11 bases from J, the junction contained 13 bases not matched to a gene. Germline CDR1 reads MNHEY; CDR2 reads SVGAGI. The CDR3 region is CASMTGQPTSAFF. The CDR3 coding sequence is TGTGCCAGCATGACGGGACAGCCCACGTCGGCTTTCTTT.

CDR3 amino acids: CASSLDRAAFYEQYF. The CDR3 region has the DNA TGTGCCAGCAGCTTAGACAGGGCCGCATTCTACGAGCAGTACTTC. The V call is TRBV7-9, the J call TRBJ2-7; possibly TRBD1 for D (6 bases). V lost 1 base, J lost 3 bases, and 13 bases lay in between. Germline loops: CDR1 SEHNR, CDR2 FQNEAQ (reference sequence). CDR3 length: 15 residues.

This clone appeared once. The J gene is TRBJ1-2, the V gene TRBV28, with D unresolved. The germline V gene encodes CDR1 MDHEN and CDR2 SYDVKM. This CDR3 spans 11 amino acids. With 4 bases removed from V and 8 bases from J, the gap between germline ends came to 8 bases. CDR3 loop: CASSSPQGYTF. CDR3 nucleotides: TGTGCCAGCAGTTCCCCCCAGGGCTACACCTTC.

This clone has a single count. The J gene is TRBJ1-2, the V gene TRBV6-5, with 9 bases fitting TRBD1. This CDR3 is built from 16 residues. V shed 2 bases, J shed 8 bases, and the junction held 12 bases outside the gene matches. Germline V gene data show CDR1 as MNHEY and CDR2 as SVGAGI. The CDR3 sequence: CASSYRARLTGGGYTF. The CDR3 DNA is TGTGCCAGCAGTTACCGTGCAAGGTTGACAGGGGGAGGCTACACCTTC.